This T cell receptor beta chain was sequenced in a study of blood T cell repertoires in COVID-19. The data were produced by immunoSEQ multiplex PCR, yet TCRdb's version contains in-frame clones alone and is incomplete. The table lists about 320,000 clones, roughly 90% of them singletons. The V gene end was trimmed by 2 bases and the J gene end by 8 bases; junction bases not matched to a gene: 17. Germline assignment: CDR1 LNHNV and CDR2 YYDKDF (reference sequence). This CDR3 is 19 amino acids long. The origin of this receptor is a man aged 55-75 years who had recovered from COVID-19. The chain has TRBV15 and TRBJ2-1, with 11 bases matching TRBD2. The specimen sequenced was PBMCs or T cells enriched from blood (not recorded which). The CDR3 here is CATSRPPELTSGRSYEQFF. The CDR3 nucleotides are TGTGCCACCAGCAGACCACCCGAGTTAACTAGCGGGAGATCGTATGAGCAGTTCTTC.